This TCR beta chain was identified in a study of blood T cell repertoires in COVID-19. Study information: There were acute and convalescent COVID-19 samples, and they came from the United States, Italy and Spain. Sample material is recorded as cDNA or gDNA derived from T cells, B-cell-depleted T cells, or PBMCs.

A single count supports this clone. As originally analysed: Amplification of reference gene primers provided the estimated nucleated cell counts. Using immunoSEQ multiplex PCR, the repertoire was profiled, and TCRdb retains in-frame clones only, with some absent. V, J and clone size are those of that table, while D and trimming were read from the DNA. This sample carries roughly 70,000 clones, more than 60% of them seen once, and the ten largest clones take roughly a fifth. This CDR3 comprises 14 residues. Germline V gene data show CDR1 as ENHRY and CDR2 as SYGVKD. The V and J ends lost 8 bases and 9 bases, in that order; junction bases with no gene match: 11.

This sequence was found in a man in his fifties or sixties with acute or convalescent COVID-19. The sample comprised peripheral blood. The chain has TRBV10-3 and TRBJ2-1, with 9 bases that match TRBD1. The CDR3: CAIRDGGQGSEQFF. CDR3 bases: TGTGCCATCCGGGACGGGGGACAGGGCAGTGAGCAGTTCTTC.